Listed here is a single T cell receptor (beta chain). The target antigen is unknown. V was pared by 8 bases and J by 0 bases, with 8 bases of the junction left unmatched. The CDR3 is 14 amino acids. Germline V gene data show CDR1 as SQVTM and CDR2 as ANQGSEA. Primers for the PCR totalled 60 Vbeta and 13 Jbeta. Clones were sequenced by immunoSEQ multiplex PCR, and TCRdb holds only the in-frame ones, with some missing. The sample includes about 210,000 clones, over 60% of them seen just once. The data derive from a study of cytomegalovirus exposure and HLA in healthy donors. Study-wide results and caveats: Within the data, a cluster of highly shared sequence variants was likely a sequencing artifact.

Healthy individuals who donated bone marrow served as the donors. Sequencing was carried out using PBMCs. The chain uses TRBV29-1 and TRBJ1-1, with TRBD1 identical over 8 bases. The receptor was isolated from a male donor in good health and CMV-seronegative. The CDR3: CSTRDRNMNTEAFF. The CDR3 coding sequence is TGCAGCACTAGGGACAGGAACATGAACACTGAAGCTTTCTTT.